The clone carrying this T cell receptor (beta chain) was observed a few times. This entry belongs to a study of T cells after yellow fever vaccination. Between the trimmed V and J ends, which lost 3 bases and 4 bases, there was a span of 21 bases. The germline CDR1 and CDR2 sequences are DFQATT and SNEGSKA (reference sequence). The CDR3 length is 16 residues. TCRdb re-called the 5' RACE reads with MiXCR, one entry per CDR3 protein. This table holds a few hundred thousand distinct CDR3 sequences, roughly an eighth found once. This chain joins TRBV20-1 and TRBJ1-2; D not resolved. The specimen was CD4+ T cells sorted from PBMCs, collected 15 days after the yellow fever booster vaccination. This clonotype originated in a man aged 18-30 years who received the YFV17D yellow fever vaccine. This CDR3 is CSASTQRRGVGYGYTF. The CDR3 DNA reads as TGCAGTGCTAGCACCCAGAGGAGAGGAGTCGGCTATGGCTACACCTTC.